The entry below gives a single TCR beta chain sequence along with its context. This CDR3 region has 15 residues. Trimming at V came to 5 bases and at J to 4 bases, leaving 6 bases not matched to a gene. The use of a sample-barcoded 5' primer and a J-beta primer mix characterized a second PCR of 7 to 11 cycles. MiXCR was run by TCRdb on the 5' RACE reads, yielding one entry per CDR3 protein. In the table there are over 1,500,000 distinct CDR3 sequences, about two fifths of which are singletons. This sample was included in a study of blood T cells in healthy people across ages. Sequencing was done on a sample of blood. V and J are TRBV12-3 or TRBV12-4 and TRBJ1-4; 8 positions agree with TRBD1. This receptor was identified in a human donor in good health. CDR3 coding DNA: TGTGCCAGCAGTGGACCGGGACAGGTTAATGAAAAACTGTTTTTT. Its protein product is CASSGPGQVNEKLFF.